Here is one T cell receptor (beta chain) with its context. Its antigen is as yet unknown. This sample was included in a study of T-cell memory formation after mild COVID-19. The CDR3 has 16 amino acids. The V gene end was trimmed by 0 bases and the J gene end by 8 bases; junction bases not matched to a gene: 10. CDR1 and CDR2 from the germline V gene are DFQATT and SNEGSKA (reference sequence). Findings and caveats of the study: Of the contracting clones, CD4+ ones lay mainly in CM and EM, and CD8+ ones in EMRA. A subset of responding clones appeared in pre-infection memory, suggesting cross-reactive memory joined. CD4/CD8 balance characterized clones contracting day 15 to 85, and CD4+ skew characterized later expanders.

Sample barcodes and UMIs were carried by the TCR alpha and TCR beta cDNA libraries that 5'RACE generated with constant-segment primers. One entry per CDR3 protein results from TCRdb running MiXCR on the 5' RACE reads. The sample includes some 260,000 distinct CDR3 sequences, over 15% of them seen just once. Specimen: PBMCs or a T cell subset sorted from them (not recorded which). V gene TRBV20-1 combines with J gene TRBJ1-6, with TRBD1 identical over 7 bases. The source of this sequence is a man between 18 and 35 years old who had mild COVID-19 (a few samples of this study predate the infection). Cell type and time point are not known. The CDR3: CSARDPQGPAHSPLHF. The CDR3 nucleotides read TGCAGTGCTAGAGACCCACAGGGGCCGGCTCATTCACCCCTCCACTTT.